This TCR beta chain was observed in a study of blood T cell repertoires in COVID-19. In the study overall: Whether acute or convalescent, the COVID-19 samples came from the United States, Italy and Spain. From T cells, B-cell-depleted T cells, or PBMCs came the material, which was cDNA or gDNA.

The V gene's germline CDR1 is LNHDA and CDR2 SQIVND (reference sequence). This CDR3 is 17 amino acids long. V was clipped by 3 bases and J by 1 base; unmatched bases: 8. How the authors handled the data: Estimated nucleated cell counts came from reference gene primer amplification. Sequencing was performed with immunoSEQ multiplex PCR; in TCRdb, only in-frame clones are kept and a portion is missing. V and J calls and clone size are given by that table; D and trimming were obtained from the DNA. The sample lists about 190,000 clones; approximately 84% were seen once. Sequencing was performed on peripheral blood. The receptor was derived from a woman aged 70 to 79 with active or convalescent COVID-19. The chain recombines TRBV19 with TRBJ1-5, with 8 bases matching TRBD1. This CDR3 is CASSIRAGGLSNQPQHF. CDR3 nucleotides: TGTGCCAGTAGTATTAGGGCAGGGGGCCTAAGCAATCAGCCCCAGCATTTT. The variable domain in full, with the rest retrieved from reference TRBV19 and TRBJ1-5, is DGGITQSPKYLFRKEGQNVTLSCEQNLNHDAMYWYRQDPGQGLRLIYYSQIVNDFQKGDIAEGYSVSREKKESFPLTVTSAQKNPTAFYLCASSIRAGGLSNQPQHFGDGTRLSIL.